Below, one TCR beta chain is given with its context. The antigen is not known. From the reads, TCRdb called clonotypes with MiXCR, one entry per CDR3 protein. The sample carries roughly 150,000 distinct CDR3 sequences, about a fifth recorded once. This entry is derived from a study of T cell repertoires in cytomegalovirus infection. Study-level background: CMV infection plus the matching HLA type was flagged by public TCR beta signatures.

Findings and caveats of the study: Based on cumulative public TCR beta family frequency, carriers of CMV plus the relevant HLA were identified.

J gave up 0 bases and V 6 bases, and 5 bases lay outside the gene matches. CDR3 length: 15 amino acids. Germline CDR1 reads MNHNS; CDR2 reads SASEGT. The sequences come from CD8+ T cells from cultured PBMCs, collected from culture after CMV antigen stimulation. The clonotype originates from a human donor in good health (CMV status not recorded). Some clones in this sample may be carry-over from other donors' samples. The rearrangement joins TRBV6-1 to TRBJ2-5, with TRBD1 identical over 9 bases. The CDR3: CASRVRDRDQETQYF. In DNA form, the CDR3 reads TGTGCCAGCAGGGTCCGGGACAGGGACCAAGAGACCCAGTACTTC.